This record concerns one TCR beta chain sequence. Profiled with immunoSEQ multiplex PCR; TCRdb holds only in-frame clones, not every one. This table holds 85,000 to 90,000 clones, approximately 90% found once. This entry is derived from a study of OX40 agonist ivuxolimab in advanced cancers. Study information: Hepatocellular carcinoma, melanoma, renal cell or head and neck cancer occurred in dose-escalation patients.

The J segment lost 6 bases and the V segment lost 6 bases, leaving 8 bases of the junction unmatched. This CDR3 region has 15 residues. Looked up from germline, CDR1 is MDHEN and CDR2 is SYDVKM. Systemic immunosuppression or a history of autoimmune disease excluded patients. The rearrangement links TRBV28 to TRBJ2-1; 10 nucleotides align to TRBD2. This TCR came from an adult with an advanced solid tumor such as melanoma, head and neck, liver or kidney cancer. The source was CD4+ or CD8+ T cells sorted from blood, collected in a trial of the OX40 agonist ivuxolimab. The CDR3 DNA reads as TGTGCCAGCAGGTCAAGCGGGAGGGCTTTCAATGAGCAGTTCTTC. Translated: CASRSSGRAFNEQFF.